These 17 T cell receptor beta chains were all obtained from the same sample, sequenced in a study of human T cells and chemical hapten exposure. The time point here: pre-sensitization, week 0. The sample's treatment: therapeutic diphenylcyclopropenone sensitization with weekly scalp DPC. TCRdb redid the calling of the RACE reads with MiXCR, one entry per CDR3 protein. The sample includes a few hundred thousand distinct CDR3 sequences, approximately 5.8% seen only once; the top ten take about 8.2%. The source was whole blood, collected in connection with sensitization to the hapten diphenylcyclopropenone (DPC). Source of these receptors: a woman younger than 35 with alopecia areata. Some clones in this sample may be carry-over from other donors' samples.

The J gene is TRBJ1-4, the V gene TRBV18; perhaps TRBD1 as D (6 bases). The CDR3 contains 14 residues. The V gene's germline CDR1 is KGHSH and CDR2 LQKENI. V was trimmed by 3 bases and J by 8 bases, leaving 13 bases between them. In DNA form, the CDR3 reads TGTGCCAGCTCACCCTTCGGACAGCAGGAAAAACTGTTTTTT. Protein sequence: CASSPFGQQEKLFF.

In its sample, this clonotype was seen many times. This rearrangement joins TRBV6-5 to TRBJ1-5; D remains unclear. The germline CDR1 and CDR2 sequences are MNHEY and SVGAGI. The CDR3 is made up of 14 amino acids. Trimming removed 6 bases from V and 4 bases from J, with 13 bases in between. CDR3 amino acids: CASRLATGNQPQHF. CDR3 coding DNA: TGTGCCAGCAGACTAGCCACGGGGAATCAGCCCCAGCATTTT.

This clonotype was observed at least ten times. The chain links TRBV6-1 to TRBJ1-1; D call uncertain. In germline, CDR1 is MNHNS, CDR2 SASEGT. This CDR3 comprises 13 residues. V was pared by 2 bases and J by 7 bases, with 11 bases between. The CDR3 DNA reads TGTGCCAGCAGTGAATACAGAGGATATGAAGCTTTCTTT. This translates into CASSEYRGYEAFF.

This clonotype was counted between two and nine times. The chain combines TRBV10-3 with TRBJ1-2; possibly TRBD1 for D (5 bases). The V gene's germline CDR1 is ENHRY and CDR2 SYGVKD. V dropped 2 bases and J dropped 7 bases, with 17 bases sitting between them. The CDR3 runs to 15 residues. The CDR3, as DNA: TGTGCCATCAGTGAGGACAGTGGAGCTTTCGGTGGCTACACCTTC. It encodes CAISEDSGAFGGYTF.

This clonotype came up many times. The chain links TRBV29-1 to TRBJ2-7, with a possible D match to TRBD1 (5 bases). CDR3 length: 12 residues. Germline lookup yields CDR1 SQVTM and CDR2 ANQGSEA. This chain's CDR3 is CSVLRESYEQYF. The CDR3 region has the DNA TGCAGTGTTCTCAGGGAATCCTACGAGCAGTACTTC.

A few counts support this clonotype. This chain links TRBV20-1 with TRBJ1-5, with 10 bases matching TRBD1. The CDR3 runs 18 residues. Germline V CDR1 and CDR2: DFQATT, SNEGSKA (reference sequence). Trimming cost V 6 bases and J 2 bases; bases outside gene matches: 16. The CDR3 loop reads CSARDRGENRRGNQPQHF. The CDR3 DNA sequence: TGCAGTGCGCGGGACAGGGGAGAAAATAGGCGAGGCAATCAGCCCCAGCATTTT.

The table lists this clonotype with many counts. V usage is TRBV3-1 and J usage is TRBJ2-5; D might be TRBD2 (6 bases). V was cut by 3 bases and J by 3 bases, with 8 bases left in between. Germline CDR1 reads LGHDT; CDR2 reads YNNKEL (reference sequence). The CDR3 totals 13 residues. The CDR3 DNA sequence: TGTGCCAGCAGCCAGCGGGGAAAAGAGACCCAGTACTTC. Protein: CASSQRGKETQYF.

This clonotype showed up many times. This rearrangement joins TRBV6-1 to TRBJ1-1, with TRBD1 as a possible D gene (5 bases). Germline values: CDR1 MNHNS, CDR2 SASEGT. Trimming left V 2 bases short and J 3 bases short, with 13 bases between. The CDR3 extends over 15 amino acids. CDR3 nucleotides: TGTGCCAGCAGTGAAAGTTCAGGGCTCGACACTGAAGCTTTCTTT. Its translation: CASSESSGLDTEAFF.

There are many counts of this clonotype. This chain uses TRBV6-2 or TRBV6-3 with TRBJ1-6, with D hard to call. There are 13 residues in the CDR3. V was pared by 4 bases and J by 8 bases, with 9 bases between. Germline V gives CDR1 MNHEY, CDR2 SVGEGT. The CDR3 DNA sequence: TGTGCCAGCAGTTTGTATGAGGATTCACCCCTCCACTTT. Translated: CASSLYEDSPLHF.

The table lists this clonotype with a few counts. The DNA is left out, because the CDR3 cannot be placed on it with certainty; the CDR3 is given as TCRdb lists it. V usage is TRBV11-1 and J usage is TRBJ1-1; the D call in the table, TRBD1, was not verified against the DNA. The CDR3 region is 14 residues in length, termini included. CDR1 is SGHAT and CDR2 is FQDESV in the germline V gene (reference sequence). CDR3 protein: CASSLVGQGAETFF.

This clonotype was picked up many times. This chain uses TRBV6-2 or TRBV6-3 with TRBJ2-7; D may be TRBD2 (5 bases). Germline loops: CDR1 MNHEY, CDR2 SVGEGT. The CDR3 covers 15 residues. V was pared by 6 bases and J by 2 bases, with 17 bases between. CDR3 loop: CASRSTRVGAYEQYF. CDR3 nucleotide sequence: TGTGCCAGCAGATCGACCCGGGTCGGGGCCTACGAGCAGTACTTC.

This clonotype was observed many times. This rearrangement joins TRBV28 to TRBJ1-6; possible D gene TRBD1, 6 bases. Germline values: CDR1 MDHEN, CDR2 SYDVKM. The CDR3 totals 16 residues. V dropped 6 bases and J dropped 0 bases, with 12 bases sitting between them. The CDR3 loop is CASRLTGSSYNSPLHF. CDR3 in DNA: TGTGCCAGCAGATTAACAGGGAGCTCCTATAATTCACCCCTCCACTTT.

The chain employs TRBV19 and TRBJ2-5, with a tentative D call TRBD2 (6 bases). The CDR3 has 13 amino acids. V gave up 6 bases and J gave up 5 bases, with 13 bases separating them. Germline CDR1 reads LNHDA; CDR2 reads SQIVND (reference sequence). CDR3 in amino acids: CASSATGTETQYF. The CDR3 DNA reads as TGTGCCAGTAGCGCCACCGGGACTGAGACCCAGTACTTC.

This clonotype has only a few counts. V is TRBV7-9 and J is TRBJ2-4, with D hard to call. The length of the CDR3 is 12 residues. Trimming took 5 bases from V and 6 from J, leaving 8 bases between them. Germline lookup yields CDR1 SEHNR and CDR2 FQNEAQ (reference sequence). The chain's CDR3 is CASSPDLNIQYF. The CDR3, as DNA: TGTGCCAGCAGCCCAGACCTAAACATTCAGTACTTC.

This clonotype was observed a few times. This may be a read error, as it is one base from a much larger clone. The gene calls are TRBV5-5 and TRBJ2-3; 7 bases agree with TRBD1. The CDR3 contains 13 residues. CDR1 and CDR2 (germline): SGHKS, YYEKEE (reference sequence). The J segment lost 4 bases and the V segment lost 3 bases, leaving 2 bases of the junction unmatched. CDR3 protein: CASSSDRADTQYF. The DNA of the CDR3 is TGTGCCAGCAGCTCTGACAGGGCAGATACGCAGTATTTT.

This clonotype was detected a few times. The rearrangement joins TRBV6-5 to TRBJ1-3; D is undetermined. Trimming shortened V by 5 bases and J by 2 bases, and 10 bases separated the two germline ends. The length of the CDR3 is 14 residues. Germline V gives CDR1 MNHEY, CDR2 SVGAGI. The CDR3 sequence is CASSRGSTGNTIYF. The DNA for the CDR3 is TGTGCCAGCAGTCGGGGATCGACTGGAAACACCATATATTTT.

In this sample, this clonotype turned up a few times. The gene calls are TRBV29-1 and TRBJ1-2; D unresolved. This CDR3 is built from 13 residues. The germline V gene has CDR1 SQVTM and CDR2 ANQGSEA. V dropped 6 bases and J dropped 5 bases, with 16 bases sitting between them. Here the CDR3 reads CSVEWTGLYGYTF. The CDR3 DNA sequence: TGCAGCGTCGAGTGGACGGGTTTATATGGCTACACCTTC.